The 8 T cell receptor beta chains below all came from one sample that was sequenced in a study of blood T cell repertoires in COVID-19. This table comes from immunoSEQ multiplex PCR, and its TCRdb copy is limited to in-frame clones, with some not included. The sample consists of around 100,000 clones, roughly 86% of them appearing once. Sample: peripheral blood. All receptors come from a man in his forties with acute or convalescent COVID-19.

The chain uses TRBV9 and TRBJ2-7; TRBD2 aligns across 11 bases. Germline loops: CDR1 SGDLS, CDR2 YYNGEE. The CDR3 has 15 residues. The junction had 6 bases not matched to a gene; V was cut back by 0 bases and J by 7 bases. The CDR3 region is CASSVAGSGGEEQYF. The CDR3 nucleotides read TGTGCCAGCAGCGTAGCAGGTAGCGGGGGGGAGGAGCAGTACTTC.

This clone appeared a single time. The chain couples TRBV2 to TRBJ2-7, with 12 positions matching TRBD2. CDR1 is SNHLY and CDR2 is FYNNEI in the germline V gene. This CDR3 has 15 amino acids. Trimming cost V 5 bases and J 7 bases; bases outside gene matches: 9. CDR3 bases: TGTGCCAGCAGTAAAACTAGCGGGAGGATGGGGGAGCAGTACTTC. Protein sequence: CASSKTSGRMGEQYF. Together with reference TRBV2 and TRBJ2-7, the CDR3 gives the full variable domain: EPEVTQTPSHQVTQMGQEVILRCVPISNHLYFYWYRQILGQKVEFLVSFYNNEISEKSEIFDDQFSVERPDGSNFTLKIRSTKLEDSAMYFCASSKTSGRMGEQYFGPGTRLTVT.

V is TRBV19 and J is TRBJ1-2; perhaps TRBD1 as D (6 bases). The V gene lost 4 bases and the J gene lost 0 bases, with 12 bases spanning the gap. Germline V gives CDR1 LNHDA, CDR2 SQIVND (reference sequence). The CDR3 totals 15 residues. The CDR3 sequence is CASSTATGANYGYTF. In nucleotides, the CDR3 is TGTGCCAGTAGTACTGCGACAGGAGCTAACTATGGCTACACCTTC.

CDR3: CASTLQTGVDYGYTF. In DNA, the CDR3 is TGTGCCAGCACCCTGCAGACAGGGGTTGACTATGGCTACACCTTC. V is TRBV7-8 and J is TRBJ1-2, with 8 bases that match TRBD1. The CDR3 runs 15 residues. Germline CDR1 is SGHVS and CDR2 is FQNEAQ. With 7 bases clipped from V and 3 bases from J, the junction kept 10 bases outside the gene matches.

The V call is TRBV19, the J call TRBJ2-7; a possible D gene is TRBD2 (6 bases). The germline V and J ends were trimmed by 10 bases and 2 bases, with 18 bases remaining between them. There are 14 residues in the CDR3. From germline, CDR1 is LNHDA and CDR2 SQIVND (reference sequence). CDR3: CATREVAVAYEQYF. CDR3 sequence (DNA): TGTGCCACCAGGGAGGTAGCAGTAGCCTACGAGCAGTACTTC.

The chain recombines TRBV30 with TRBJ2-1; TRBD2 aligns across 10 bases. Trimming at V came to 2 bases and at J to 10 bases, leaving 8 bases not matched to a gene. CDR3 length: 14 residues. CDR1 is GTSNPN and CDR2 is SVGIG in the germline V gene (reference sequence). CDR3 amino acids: CAWSRTSGVVEQFF. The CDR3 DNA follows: TGTGCCTGGAGTCGGACTAGCGGCGTCGTGGAGCAGTTCTTC.

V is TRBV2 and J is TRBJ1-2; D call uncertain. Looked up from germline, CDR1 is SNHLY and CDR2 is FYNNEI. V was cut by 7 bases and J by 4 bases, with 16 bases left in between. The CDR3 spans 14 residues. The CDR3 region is CASKTTWGGYGYTF. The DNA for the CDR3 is TGTGCCAGCAAGACGACATGGGGAGGCTATGGCTACACCTTC. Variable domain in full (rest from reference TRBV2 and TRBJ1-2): EPEVTQTPSHQVTQMGQEVILRCVPISNHLYFYWYRQILGQKVEFLVSFYNNEISEKSEIFDDQFSVERPDGSNFTLKIRSTKLEDSAMYFCASKTTWGGYGYTFGSGTRLTVV.

CDR3 sequence: CAISELGTGGIEKLFF. CDR3 coding DNA: TGTGCCATCAGTGAGTTGGGGACAGGTGGTATTGAAAAACTGTTTTTT. V and J are TRBV10-3 and TRBJ1-4, with 8 bases matching TRBD1. This CDR3 is 16 amino acids long. The germline V gene encodes CDR1 ENHRY and CDR2 SYGVKD. V lost 1 base to trimming and J lost 7 bases; unmatched junction nucleotides: 8.